The 28 T cell receptor beta chains below all came from one sample that was sequenced in a study of T cells in Graves' hyperthyroidism and ophthalmopathy. Amplification of TCR beta CDR3 regions used RNA as the template. The study used the HTBI primer set for a first-round RT-PCR of the TCR CDR3. MiXCR, applied by TCRdb to the multiplex PCR reads, yields one record per CDR3 protein. The data contain about 610,000 distinct CDR3 sequences, about 15% of them singletons. Input material: blood. The receptors stem from a woman aged 35 to 49 with Graves' ophthalmopathy.

In this sample, this clonotype turned up a few times. The chain recombines TRBV30 with TRBJ1-1, with D tentatively TRBD1 (6 bases). Per germline, CDR1 GTSNPN and CDR2 SVGIG (reference sequence). V was pared by 2 bases and J by 3 bases, with 13 bases between. The CDR3 runs 14 residues. CDR3 sequence reads: CAWSLGRGDTEAFF. CDR3 nucleotide sequence: TGTGCCTGGAGTTTGGGGAGGGGGGACACTGAAGCTTTCTTT. The complete variable domain, with remaining parts taken from reference TRBV30 and TRBJ1-1, reads SQTIHQWPATLVQPVGSPLSLECTVEGTSNPNLYWYRQAAGRGLQLLFYSVGIGQISSEVPQNLSASRPQDRQFILSSKKLLLSDSGFYLCAWSLGRGDTEAFFGQGTRLTVV.

The sample holds many counts of this clonotype. The chain joins TRBV7-2 to TRBJ2-5; a weak D match, TRBD2 (6 bases). V gave up 3 bases and J gave up 2 bases, with 10 bases separating them. Germline CDR1 and CDR2: SGHTA and FQGNSA. The CDR3 length is 14 residues. For the CDR3, the DNA is TGTGCCAGCAGCTTTGCGGGAACTCAAGAGACCCAGTACTTC. Its translation: CASSFAGTQETQYF.

This clonotype was seen a handful of times. The CDR3 is CASSQDRGWYQYF. The CDR3 region has the DNA TGTGCCAGCAGCCAAGATCGGGGGTGGTACCAGTACTTC. This rearrangement joins TRBV3-1 to TRBJ2-5; D is possibly TRBD2 (6 bases). CDR1 is LGHDT, CDR2 YNNKEL, per germline (reference sequence). V lost 0 bases to trimming and J lost 10 bases, with 12 bases between them. CDR3 length: 13 amino acids.

This clonotype was detected only a few times. The gene calls are TRBV4-2 and TRBJ2-2; D remains ambiguous. V lost 9 bases, J lost 0 bases, and 14 bases lay in between. The V gene's germline CDR1 is LGHNA and CDR2 YNFKEQ. The CDR3 runs to 15 residues. The CDR3 DNA reads as TGTGCCAGAGGAGCCCGGGCCGCGAACACCGGGGAGCTGTTTTTT. Its translation is CARGARAANTGELFF.

Regarding this clonotype: A much bigger clone sits one base away, suggesting this may be a read error. The V and J genes are TRBV7-2 and TRBJ2-7; 12 bases align to TRBD1. Germline CDR1 and CDR2: SGHTA and FQGNSA. The junction had 6 bases not matched to a gene; V was cut back by 6 bases and J by 6 bases. CDR3 length equals 14 residues. As DNA, the CDR3 is TGTGCCAGCAGAAAGGGACAGGGGGCGGGCGAGCAGTACTTC. Protein product: CASRKGQGAGEQYF.

This clonotype was seen repeatedly, ten times or more. The chain joins TRBV12-3 or TRBV12-4 to TRBJ2-5; TRBD1 or TRBD2 may be the D gene (5 bases each). The V and J ends lost 5 bases and 1 base respectively, with 11 bases between them. The CDR3 totals 14 residues. The CDR3 DNA follows: TGTGCCAGCAGTCACCCCGGGGCCCAAGAGACCCAGTACTTC. Protein product: CASSHPGAQETQYF.

This clonotype came up a few times. The chain recombines TRBV11-2 with TRBJ1-5; D is possibly TRBD1 (5 bases). Per the germline V gene, CDR1 is SGHAT and CDR2 is FQNNGV. The CDR3 extends over 16 amino acids. V lost 5 bases to trimming and J lost 10 bases, with 24 bases between them. CDR3 in DNA: TGTGCCAGCAGCCTCGGGCACCTCGGGGGTATCAGCCCCCAGCATTTT. This translates into CASSLGHLGGISPQHF.

This clonotype was recorded many times. The chain couples TRBV4-3 to TRBJ2-2; 10 bases line up with TRBD1. The V gene end was trimmed by 1 base and the J gene end by 8 bases; junction bases not matched to a gene: 7. Germline assignment: CDR1 LGHNA and CDR2 YSLEER. The CDR3 has 16 residues. The CDR3 DNA reads as TGCGCCAGCAGCCAAGGACAGGGGGCTTTAAAAGGGGAGCTGTTTTTT. It specifies CASSQGQGALKGELFF.

This clonotype was detected ten times or more. The V call is TRBV6-1, the J call TRBJ2-2, with TRBD2 matching 15 bases. V trimming: 4 bases; J trimming: 6 bases; junction bases outside the gene matches: 0. CDR3 size: 15 residues. Germline loops: CDR1 MNHNS, CDR2 SASEGT. The CDR3 here is CASSGTSGRAGELFF. The CDR3 coding sequence is TGTGCCAGCAGTGGGACTAGCGGGAGGGCCGGGGAGCTGTTTTTT.

This clonotype was counted ten times or more. CDR3 sequence reads: CASTSAGMGANYGYTF. Here the CDR3 DNA reads TGCGCCAGCACCTCGGCAGGGATGGGCGCTAACTATGGCTACACCTTC. V usage is TRBV10-1 and J usage is TRBJ1-2; D might be TRBD1 (5 bases). This CDR3 region has 16 residues. Trimming took off 7 bases at V and 0 bases at J, with 18 bases between the two ends. Germline CDR1 is WNHNN and CDR2 is SYGVQD (reference sequence).

The sample holds many counts of this clonotype. The chain is built from TRBV20-1 and TRBJ2-4; D possibly corresponds to TRBD2 (6 bases). CDR3 length equals 15 residues. CDR1 and CDR2 (germline): DFQATT, SNEGSKA (reference sequence). V lost 0 bases and J lost 6, with 15 bases in between. CDR3 nucleotides: TGCAGTGCTAGAGAAGGTGTGGGGACTGGAAACATTCAGTACTTC. It encodes CSAREGVGTGNIQYF.

This clonotype was seen a few times. V is TRBV6-1 and J is TRBJ2-5; 10 nucleotides line up with TRBD2. CDR1 MNHNS and CDR2 SASEGT come from the germline V gene. The CDR3 loop spans 16 amino acids. V lost 2 bases and J lost 4; bases outside the gene matches: 7. CDR3 nucleotide sequence: TGTGCCAGCAGTGAAACCCTAGCGGGAGAGGGAGAGACCCAGTACTTC. It specifies CASSETLAGEGETQYF.

This clonotype was seen many times. The gene calls are TRBV30 and TRBJ1-1; no reliable D call. The V gene's germline CDR1 is GTSNPN and CDR2 SVGIG (reference sequence). The germline V and J ends were trimmed by 4 bases and 3 bases, with 12 bases remaining between them. This CDR3 comprises 13 residues. CDR3 sequence: CAWTADHYTEAFF. CDR3 DNA: TGTGCCTGGACGGCGGACCATTACACTGAAGCTTTCTTT. Full variable domain (outside the CDR3, taken from reference TRBV30 and TRBJ1-1): SQTIHQWPATLVQPVGSPLSLECTVEGTSNPNLYWYRQAAGRGLQLLFYSVGIGQISSEVPQNLSASRPQDRQFILSSKKLLLSDSGFYLCAWTADHYTEAFFGQGTRLTVV.

This clonotype was seen at least ten times. The chain joins TRBV19 to TRBJ2-7, with D unresolved. Germline lookup yields CDR1 LNHDA and CDR2 SQIVND (reference sequence). This CDR3 comprises 16 residues. Trimming removed 7 bases from V and 2 bases from J, with 21 bases in between. The DNA for the CDR3 is TGTGCCAGTACCCGAACGGCAGCGTTGGGTACCTACGAGCAGTACTTC. It yields the protein CASTRTAALGTYEQYF.

The V call is TRBV6-1, the J call TRBJ1-5, with D maybe TRBD1 (6 bases). CDR1 and CDR2 (germline): MNHNS, SASEGT. The V end lost 10 bases, the J end lost 5 bases, and 15 bases lay between the germline ends. The CDR3 totals 13 residues. In nucleotides, the CDR3 is TGTGCCACTAAAAGGGACACCGATCAGCCCCAGCATTTT. It specifies CATKRDTDQPQHF.

At least ten counts were recorded for this clonotype. The gene calls are TRBV6-5 and TRBJ2-7; D is perhaps TRBD1 or TRBD2 (5 bases each). This CDR3 comprises 13 residues. Trimming removed 7 bases at V and 1 base at J, with 11 bases between. Germline assignment: CDR1 MNHEY and CDR2 SVGAGI. CDR3 nucleotide sequence: TGTGCCAGCAAACGGGACCGATCCTACGAGCAGTACTTC. This codes for CASKRDRSYEQYF.

This clonotype was observed at least ten times. This chain joins TRBV6-5 and TRBJ2-5; D is unclear. V lost 0 bases, J lost 5 bases, and 13 bases lay in between. Germline V gives CDR1 MNHEY, CDR2 SVGAGI. This CDR3 has 15 residues. CDR3 sequence (DNA): TGTGCCAGCAGTTACTCGAGAACTCCGAGGGAGACCCAGTACTTC. Translating gives CASSYSRTPRETQYF.

This clonotype was detected many times. This chain links TRBV20-1 with TRBJ2-7; 8 bases fit TRBD2. Germline CDR1 reads DFQATT; CDR2 reads SNEGSKA (reference sequence). The J segment lost 1 base and the V segment lost 5 bases, leaving 7 bases of the junction unmatched. The CDR3 is 14 residues long. The CDR3 nucleotides are TGCAGTGCTGATGGTAGCGGGGTTTCCTACGAGCAGTACTTC. As protein: CSADGSGVSYEQYF.

This clonotype was seen at least ten times. The chain combines TRBV6-2 or TRBV6-3 with TRBJ2-4; 10 bases line up with TRBD2. The junction had 13 bases not matched to a gene; V was cut back by 6 bases and J by 5 bases. This CDR3 region has 17 residues. Germline CDR1 MNHEY, CDR2 SVGEGT. The CDR3 protein is CASRPSGSVGSENIQYF. DNA for the CDR3: TGTGCCAGCAGACCTAGCGGGAGTGTGGGGTCGGAAAACATTCAGTACTTC.

At least ten counts were recorded for this clonotype. The chain is built from TRBV20-1 and TRBJ1-5; 9 nucleotides agree with TRBD1. The V gene's germline CDR1 is DFQATT and CDR2 SNEGSKA (reference sequence). CDR3 size: 14 residues. The junction had 10 bases not matched to a gene; V was cut back by 6 bases and J by 7 bases. The DNA of the CDR3 is TGCAGTGCCAGGGGGACAGGGCTGTTGCAGCCCCAGCATTTT. It yields the protein CSARGTGLLQPQHF.

CDR3: CAISAGGFGSEAFF. The CDR3 region has the DNA TGTGCCATCAGTGCGGGCGGATTTGGGTCTGAAGCTTTCTTT. The chain couples TRBV10-3 to TRBJ1-1; D not resolved. CDR1 is ENHRY and CDR2 is SYGVKD in the germline V gene. CDR3 length: 14 residues. V was clipped by 4 bases and J by 6 bases, with 15 bases between them.

This clonotype has at least ten counts. A junction boundary mismatches the germline segment, possibly from a read error. The CDR3 sequence is CASSLGTSGAGELFF. In DNA form, the CDR3 reads TGTGCTAGCAGCTTAGGGACTAGCGGTGCCGGGGAGCTGTTTTTT. The chain carries TRBV7-7 and TRBJ2-2, with 11 bases identical to TRBD2. CDR1 is SSHAT, CDR2 FNYEAQ, per germline (reference sequence). This CDR3 contains 15 residues.

The chain links TRBV19 to TRBJ2-7; possible D gene TRBD2, 6 bases. CDR3 length equals 15 residues. V was trimmed by 7 bases and J by 0 bases, leaving 16 bases between them. Per the germline V gene, CDR1 is LNHDA and CDR2 is SQIVND (reference sequence). CDR3 in amino acids: CASTPRAGTSYEQYF. CDR3 DNA: TGTGCCAGTACCCCTCGGGCGGGGACCTCCTACGAGCAGTACTTC.

The chain links TRBV11-3 to TRBJ2-1, with 9 bases fitting TRBD1. The CDR3 length is 13 residues. Germline assignment: CDR1 SGHNT and CDR2 YENEEA. Losses at the gene ends were 4 bases for V and 7 bases for J; bases not matched to a gene: 2. CDR3 sequence: CASSYGTGNEQFF. CDR3 coding DNA: TGTGCCAGCAGCTACGGGACAGGGAATGAGCAGTTCTTC.

This clonotype was detected many times. The rearrangement uses TRBV4-3 and TRBJ2-5, with a possible D match to TRBD1 (6 bases). This CDR3 is 16 amino acids long. V was clipped by 0 bases and J by 7 bases, with 18 bases between them. Germline CDR1 is LGHNA and CDR2 is YSLEER. This chain's CDR3 is CASSQDGTLGRGTQYF. CDR3 coding DNA: TGCGCCAGCAGCCAAGACGGGACACTGGGCCGGGGGACCCAGTACTTC.

This clonotype has just a few counts. The chain links TRBV7-9 to TRBJ1-5; no reliable D call. Per the germline V gene, CDR1 is SEHNR and CDR2 is FQNEAQ (reference sequence). V was pared by 1 base and J by 7 bases, with 14 bases between. This CDR3 comprises 15 residues. CDR3 nucleotide sequence: TGTGCCAGCAGCTTAGGGACCGCGGGTTTACAGCCCCAGCATTTT. This gives the protein CASSLGTAGLQPQHF.

This clonotype was observed many times. V and J are TRBV27 and TRBJ1-5, with TRBD1 as a possible D gene (6 bases). The V end lost 5 bases, the J end lost 0 bases, and 8 bases lay between the germline ends. CDR1 and CDR2 from the germline V gene are MNHEY and SMNVEV (reference sequence). The CDR3 length is 14 residues. The CDR3 DNA sequence: TGTGCCAGCAGTCCGGACAGTAGCAATCAGCCCCAGCATTTT. The encoded protein is CASSPDSSNQPQHF.

This clonotype was seen only a few times. This may arise from a read error, as a much more abundant clone is one base away. The CDR3 sequence: CASSGSVYSNQPQRF. DNA of the CDR3: TGTGCCAGCAGTGGATCCGTATATAGCAATCAGCCCCAGCGTTTT. This chain links TRBV6-1 with TRBJ1-5, with D hard to call. Germline-derived CDR1 and CDR2 are MNHNS and SASEGT. This CDR3 has 15 residues.